This T cell receptor beta chain was captured by sequencing in a study of early T cells in non-severe SARS-CoV-2 infection. Study overall: Sequenced bulk RNA came from whole blood that was unsorted, and chains were unpaired.

This clonotype was recorded many times. The CDR3 spans 13 residues. Germline V gives CDR1 SNHLY, CDR2 FYNNEI. V was shortened by 2 bases and J by 6 bases, with 8 bases between the two germline ends. Researchers tagged individual cDNA molecules with unique molecular identifiers. TCRdb fed the 5' RACE reads into MiXCR, producing one record per CDR3 protein. The data contain under 35,000 distinct CDR3 sequences, approximately 2.9% of them singletons. This rearrangement joins TRBV2 to TRBJ2-1; D gene unclear. Sequenced sample: whole blood. The origin of this receptor is an adult who was a healthcare worker with PCR-confirmed SARS-CoV-2 infection or an uninfected control (not recorded which). DNA for the CDR3: TGTGCCAGCAGTGAAAAGGGTTTCAATGAGCAGTTCTTC. It translates to CASSEKGFNEQFF.